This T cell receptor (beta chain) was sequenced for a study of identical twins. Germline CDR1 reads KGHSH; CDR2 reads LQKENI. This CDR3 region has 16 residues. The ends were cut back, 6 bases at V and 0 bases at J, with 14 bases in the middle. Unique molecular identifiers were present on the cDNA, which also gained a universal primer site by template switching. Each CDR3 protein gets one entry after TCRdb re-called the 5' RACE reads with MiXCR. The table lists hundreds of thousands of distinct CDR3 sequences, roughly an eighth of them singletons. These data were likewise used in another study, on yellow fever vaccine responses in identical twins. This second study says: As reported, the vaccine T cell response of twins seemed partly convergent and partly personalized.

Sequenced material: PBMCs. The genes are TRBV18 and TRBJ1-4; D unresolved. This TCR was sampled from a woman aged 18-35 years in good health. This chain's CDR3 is CASSPVGIATNEKLFF. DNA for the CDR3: TGTGCCAGCTCCCCCGTGGGGATTGCAACTAATGAAAAACTGTTTTTT.